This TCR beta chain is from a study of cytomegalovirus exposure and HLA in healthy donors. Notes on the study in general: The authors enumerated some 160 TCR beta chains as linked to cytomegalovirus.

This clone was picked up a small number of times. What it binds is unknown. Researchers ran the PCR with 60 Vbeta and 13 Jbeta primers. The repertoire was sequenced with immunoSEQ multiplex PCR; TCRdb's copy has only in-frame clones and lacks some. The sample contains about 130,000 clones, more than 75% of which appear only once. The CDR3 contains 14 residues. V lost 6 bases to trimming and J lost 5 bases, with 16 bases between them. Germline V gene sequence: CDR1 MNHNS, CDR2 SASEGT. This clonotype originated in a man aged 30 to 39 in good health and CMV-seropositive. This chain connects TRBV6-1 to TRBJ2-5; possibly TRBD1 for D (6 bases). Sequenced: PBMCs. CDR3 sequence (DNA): TGTGCCAGCAGCGCTTCCGGGACAAGTGAGACCCAGTACTTC. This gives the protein CASSASGTSETQYF.